This T cell receptor beta chain was identified during a study of shared clonotypes between healthy human individuals (dated by TCRdb to about 2020). The study in broad terms: Three men and a couple of women, aged 18 to 49 years, made up the cohort. For each donor, CD4 naive and CD4 memory were each given three plates, CD8 naive was given two plates, and CD8 memory was given one plate. The study deeply sequenced blood TCR repertoires of five healthy adults to estimate repertoire size and the extent of clonotype sharing between individuals. To increase sequencing depth and limit assay-specific biases, TCR repertoire library preparation and sequencing were carried out by different laboratories using diverse techniques. Leukapheresis yielded between about 0.94 and 8.9 billion PBMCs per donor. Summary of the overall study and its limitations: About 5% of naive CD4, around 3.5% of naive CD8, about 2.4% of memory CD4, and 0.4% of memory CD8 clonotypes were shared across a few donors. Because the study included only a small number of donors, the genetic and exposure-history diversity represented was limited. Based on pairwise subsampling, the degree of clonotype sharing among donors was expected to be affected by sequencing depth. Sampling was restricted to blood, and TCR repertoires in tissues likely differ from the TCR repertoires found in blood. Naive subsets generally had larger estimated clonotype richness than memory subsets did. Even with the large sequencing depth, rarefaction of the sorted-subset datasets indicated that sequencing was incomplete. Compared with non-shared clonotypes, clonotypes shared by all four sorted-subset donors had higher generation probabilities.

Healthy HIV-negative adults with no recently reported acute infections or vaccinations were included as donors. All donors were Caucasian adults living in Nashville, Tennessee, USA. CD4+ T cells were enriched through magnetic negative selection, after which naive cells were positively selected on CD45RA and the remaining negative fraction served as the memory subset. Blood was collected by leukapheresis, and PBMCs were isolated by Ficoll-Histopaque density gradient centrifugation and then cryopreserved in liquid nitrogen vapor phase. Purity and quantity of every magnetically sorted T cell population were checked by analytical flow cytometry. Genomic DNA was isolated from every sorted fraction and measured by UV absorbance on a Nanodrop 2000c. Using the deep immunoSEQ assay, TCR CDR3 regions were amplified from genomic DNA by multiplex PCR. Genomic DNA extracted from each cell subset was distributed evenly over all wells of several immunoSEQ 96-well plates, and each plate served as one replicate. Each replicate PCR for sorted subsets received approximately 220 ng genomic DNA, equal to tens of thousands of T cell genomes. Purified libraries were quantified with a Qubit 3.0 fluorometer, sized on a Bioanalyzer 2100, and re-quantified with the KAPA Library Quantification kit. Every immunoSEQ 96-well plate was sequenced on a dedicated single-read 150-cycle Illumina NextSeq 550 flow cell. In the original analysis: Because the immunoSEQ output included only junctional sequences and no quality scores, the filtering could not be the same as the filtering used for full-length reads. Sequences were annotated with PyIR, a Python wrapper for IgBLAST v1.9, using IMGT germline references to assign V/J genes and CDR3. Reads with weak V/J assignments (E-value above 1e-6), missing CDR3, stop codons, out-of-frame junctions, or ambiguous translated residues were removed. A V3J clonotype was defined by an identical inferred V gene, J gene, and CDR3 amino acid sequence. Percentage overlap between repertoires was computed as shared unique clonotypes divided by the size of the smaller repertoire. Three approaches were used to assess repertoire richness: RTK rarefaction, the Chao1 estimator, and Recon v2.1 estimates of unobserved clonotypes. OLGA was used to compute generation probabilities for all TCRbeta clonotypes that the gDNA method yielded from a handful of donors. This is the immuneACCESS table as TCRdb keeps it, with only in-frame sequences that have V and J called. A part of the clones is gone; compared with another copy, unresolved V genes explain less than half, and the rest is unexplained. V, J and clone size were drawn from that table, and D and trimming were deduced from the DNA. Across this sample there are under 2.5 million clones, with roughly 90% seen only once. 0.3% to 0.4% of the sample comes from the top ten.

Concerning this clone itself: Its specific antigen is unknown. The input lacks base qualities; no much larger clone sits a single base away.

Based on the germline V gene (reference sequence), the CDR1 and CDR2 sequences are SEHNR and FQNEAQ. Trimmed from V: 0 bases; trimmed from J: 3 bases; junction bases lacking a gene match: 9. Spanning cysteine to phenylalanine, the CDR3 consists of 18 amino acids. Only the CDR3 DNA is retained, 54 bases long and in frame from the first base. The sequencing input was naive CD4+ T cells from PBMCs. Interpreted using the paper, the cell subset or site label stands for: CD45RA+ positively selected. The V and J genes are TRBV7-9 and TRBJ2-7; 12 nucleotides in the junction match TRBD2. The receptor was isolated from a man between 18 and 29 years old in good health. Some clones in this sample may be carry-over from other donors' samples. The bases read TGTGCCAGCAGCTTAGCCCCTAGCGGGAGGGCTAATTTCTACGAGCAGTACTTC. This translates into CASSLAPSGRANFYEQYF.